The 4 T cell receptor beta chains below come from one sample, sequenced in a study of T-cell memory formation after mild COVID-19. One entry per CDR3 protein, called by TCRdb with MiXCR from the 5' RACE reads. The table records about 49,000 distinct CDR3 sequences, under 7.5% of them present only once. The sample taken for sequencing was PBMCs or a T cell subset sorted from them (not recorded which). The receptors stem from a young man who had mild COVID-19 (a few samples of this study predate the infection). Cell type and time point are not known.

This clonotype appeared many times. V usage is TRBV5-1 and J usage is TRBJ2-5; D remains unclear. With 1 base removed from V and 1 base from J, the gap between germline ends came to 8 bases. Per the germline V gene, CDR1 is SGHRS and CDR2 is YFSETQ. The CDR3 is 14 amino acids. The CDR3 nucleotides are TGCGCCAGCAGCTTGAGTCTATCCCAAGAGACCCAGTACTTC. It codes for CASSLSLSQETQYF.

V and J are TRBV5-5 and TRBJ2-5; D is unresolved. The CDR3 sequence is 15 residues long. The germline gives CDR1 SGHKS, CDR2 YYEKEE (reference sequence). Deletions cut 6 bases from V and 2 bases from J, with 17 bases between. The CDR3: CASNHGRAFQETQYF. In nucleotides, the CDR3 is TGTGCCAGCAACCATGGAAGGGCCTTTCAAGAGACCCAGTACTTC.

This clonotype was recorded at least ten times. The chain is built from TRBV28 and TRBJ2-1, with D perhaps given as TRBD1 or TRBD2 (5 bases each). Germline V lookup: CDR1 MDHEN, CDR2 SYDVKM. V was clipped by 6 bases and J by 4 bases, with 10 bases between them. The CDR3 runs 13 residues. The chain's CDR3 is CASSTGAYNEQFF. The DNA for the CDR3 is TGTGCCAGCAGCACCGGGGCATACAATGAGCAGTTCTTC.

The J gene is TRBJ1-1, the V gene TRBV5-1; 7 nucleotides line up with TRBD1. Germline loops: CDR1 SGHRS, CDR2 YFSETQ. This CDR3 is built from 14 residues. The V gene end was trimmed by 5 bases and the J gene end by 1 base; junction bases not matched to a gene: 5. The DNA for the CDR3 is TGCGCCAGCAGTCGGGACAGCGGGAACACTGAAGCTTTCTTT. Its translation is CASSRDSGNTEAFF.